This T cell receptor beta chain was identified during a study of CD4 T cells in relation to SARS-CoV-2 and coronaviruses. Using immunoSEQ multiplex PCR, the repertoire was profiled, and TCRdb retains in-frame clones only, with some absent. The sample holds approximately 70,000 clones, more than 80% seen once. Study findings and constraints: About 65% of donors had memory CD4+ clonotypes crossrecognizing SARS-CoV-2 and common cold coronavirus spike.

The unexposed donors gave CD4+ T cells in about 2011-2018, prior to COVID-19. This clone was seen a single time. The antigen is undetermined. What was sequenced was naive CD4+ T cells from PBMCs. Regarding subset: naive CD4+ T cells isolated by negative enrichment. This sequence was found in a human donor in good health.

The CDR3 here is CATSDTRSSYNSPLHF. In nucleotides, the CDR3 is TGTGCCACCAGTGATACGAGGAGCTCCTATAATTCACCCCTCCACTTT. This chain links TRBV24-1 with TRBJ1-6; D gene ambiguous. V was shortened by 3 bases and J by 0 bases, with 8 bases between the two germline ends. Germline assignment: CDR1 KGHDR and CDR2 SFDVKD. The length of the CDR3 is 16 residues.